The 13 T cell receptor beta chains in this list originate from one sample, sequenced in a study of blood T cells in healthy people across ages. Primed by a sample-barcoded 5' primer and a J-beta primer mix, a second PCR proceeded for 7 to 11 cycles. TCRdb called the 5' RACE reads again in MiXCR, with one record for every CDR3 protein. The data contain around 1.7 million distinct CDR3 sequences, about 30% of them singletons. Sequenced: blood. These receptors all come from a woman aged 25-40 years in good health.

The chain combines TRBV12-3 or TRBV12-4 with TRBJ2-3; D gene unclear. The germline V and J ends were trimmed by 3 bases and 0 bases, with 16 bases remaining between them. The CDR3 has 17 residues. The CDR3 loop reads CASSFPLDPISTDTQYF. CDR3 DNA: TGTGCCAGCAGTTTTCCGCTCGACCCCATAAGCACAGATACGCAGTATTTT.

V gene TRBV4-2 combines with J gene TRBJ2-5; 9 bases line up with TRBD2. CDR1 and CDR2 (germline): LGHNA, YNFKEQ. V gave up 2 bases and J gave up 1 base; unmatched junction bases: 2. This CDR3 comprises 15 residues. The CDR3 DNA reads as TGTGCCAGCAGCCAACGAGCGGGGGGCCAAGAGACCCAGTACTTC. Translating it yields CASSQRAGGQETQYF.

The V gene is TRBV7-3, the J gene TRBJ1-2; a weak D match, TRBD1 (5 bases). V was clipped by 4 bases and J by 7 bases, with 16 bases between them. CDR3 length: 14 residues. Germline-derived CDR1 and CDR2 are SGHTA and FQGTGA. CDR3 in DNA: TGTGCCAGCAGCTCCGACAGCTCCGAGAGTGGCTACACCTTC. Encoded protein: CASSSDSSESGYTF. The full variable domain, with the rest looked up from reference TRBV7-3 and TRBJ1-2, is GAGVSQTPSNKVTEKGKYVELRCDPISGHTALYWYRQSLGQGPEFLIYFQGTGAADDSGLPNDRFFAVRPEGSVSTLKIQRTERGDSAVYLCASSSDSSESGYTFGSGTRLTVV.

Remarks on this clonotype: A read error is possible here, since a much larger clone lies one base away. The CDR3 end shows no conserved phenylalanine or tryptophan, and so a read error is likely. This CDR3 is CASSDWGLATDTQYL. CDR3 DNA: TGCGCCAGCAGTGACTGGGGACTAGCGACAGATACGCAGTATTTA. This chain links TRBV10-2 with TRBJ2-3, with 10 bases fitting TRBD2. The V and J ends lost 3 bases and 3 bases, in that order; junction bases with no gene match: 3. Germline CDR1 reads WSHSY; CDR2 reads SAAADI. The CDR3 length is 15 residues.

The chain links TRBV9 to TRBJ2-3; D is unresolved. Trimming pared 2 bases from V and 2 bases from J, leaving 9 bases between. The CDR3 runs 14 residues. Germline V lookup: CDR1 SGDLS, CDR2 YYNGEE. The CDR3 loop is CASSVDGTTDTQYF. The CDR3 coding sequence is TGTGCCAGCAGCGTGGACGGTACCACAGATACGCAGTATTTT.

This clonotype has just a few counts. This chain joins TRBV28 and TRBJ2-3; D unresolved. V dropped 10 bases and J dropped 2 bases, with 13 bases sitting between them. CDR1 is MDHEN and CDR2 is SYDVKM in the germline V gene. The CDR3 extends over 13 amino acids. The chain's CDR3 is CAIDDGDTDTQYF. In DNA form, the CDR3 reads TGTGCCATCGACGACGGAGACACAGATACGCAGTATTTT.

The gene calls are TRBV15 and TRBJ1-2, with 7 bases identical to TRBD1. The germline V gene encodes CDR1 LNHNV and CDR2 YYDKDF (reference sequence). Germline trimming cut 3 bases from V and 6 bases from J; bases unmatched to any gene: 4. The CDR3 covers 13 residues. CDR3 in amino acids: CATSRATGNGYTF. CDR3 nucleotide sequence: TGTGCCACCAGCAGGGCGACAGGGAATGGCTACACCTTC.

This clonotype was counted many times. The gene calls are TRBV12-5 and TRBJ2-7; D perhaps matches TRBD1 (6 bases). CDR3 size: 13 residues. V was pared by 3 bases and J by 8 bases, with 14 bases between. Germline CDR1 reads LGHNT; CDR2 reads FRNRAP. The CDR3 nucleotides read TGTGCTAGTGGTTTCCTCGGACAGTCAAAGCAGTACTTC. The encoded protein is CASGFLGQSKQYF.

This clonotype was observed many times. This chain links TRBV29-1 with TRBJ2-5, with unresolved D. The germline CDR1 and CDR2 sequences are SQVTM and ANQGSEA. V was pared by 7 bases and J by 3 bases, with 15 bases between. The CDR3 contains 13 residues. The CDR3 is CSGRYTRKETQYF. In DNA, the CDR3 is TGCAGCGGCCGTTATACCCGAAAAGAGACCCAGTACTTC.

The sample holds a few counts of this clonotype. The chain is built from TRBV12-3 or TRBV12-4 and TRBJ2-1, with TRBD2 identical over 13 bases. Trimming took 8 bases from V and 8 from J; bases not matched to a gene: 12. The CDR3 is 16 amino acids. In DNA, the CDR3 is TGTGCCAGCGGTCGGACTAGCGGGAGTTTCCCCCATGAGCAGTTCTTC. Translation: CASGRTSGSFPHEQFF.

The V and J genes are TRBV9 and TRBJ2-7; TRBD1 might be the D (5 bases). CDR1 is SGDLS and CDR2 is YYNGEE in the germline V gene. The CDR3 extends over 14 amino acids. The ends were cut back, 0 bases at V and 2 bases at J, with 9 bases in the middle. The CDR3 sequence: CASSVVDSPYEQYF. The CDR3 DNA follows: TGTGCCAGCAGCGTAGTCGACAGCCCCTACGAGCAGTACTTC.

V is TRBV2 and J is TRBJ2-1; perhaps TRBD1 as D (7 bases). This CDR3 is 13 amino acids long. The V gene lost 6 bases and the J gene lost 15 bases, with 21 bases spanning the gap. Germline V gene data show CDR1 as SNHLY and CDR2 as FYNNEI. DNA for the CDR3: TGTGCCAGCAGGGAGGGACAGTCCCTCCCCCCGTTCTTC. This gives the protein CASREGQSLPPFF. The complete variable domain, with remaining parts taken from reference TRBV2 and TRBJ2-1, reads EPEVTQTPSHQVTQMGQEVILRCVPISNHLYFYWYRQILGQKVEFLVSFYNNEISEKSEIFDDQFSVERPDGSNFTLKIRSTKLEDSAMYFCASREGQSLPPFFGPGTRLTVL.

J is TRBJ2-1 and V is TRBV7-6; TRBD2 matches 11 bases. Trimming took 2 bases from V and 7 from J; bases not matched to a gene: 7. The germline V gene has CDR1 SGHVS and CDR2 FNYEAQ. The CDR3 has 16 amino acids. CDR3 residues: CASSLRVSGGVNEQFF. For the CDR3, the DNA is TGTGCCAGCAGCTTACGTGTTAGCGGGGGGGTTAATGAGCAGTTCTTC.